This is a list of T cell receptor beta chains from one sample in a study of cytomegalovirus exposure and HLA in healthy donors. Assay used: immunoSEQ multiplex PCR; TCRdb lists only in-frame clones, some missing. Among tens of thousands of clones listed, 65% to 80% were seen once. The sample taken for sequencing was PBMCs. All receptors derive from a woman aged 45-60 years in good health and CMV-seropositive. Each CDR3 is given with its conserved first and last residue. Fields, in order: clone size, D gene, J gene, V gene, CDR3 protein, CDR3 DNA. D genes are given only for firm matches. Clone size is shown for a subset of rows, as once, few, many or a class of expanded clone.

abundance: NA
d_gene: TRBD2
j_gene: TRBJ2-1
v_gene: TRBV28
CDR3aa: CASSGLAGEGSYNEQFF
CDR3nt: TGTGCCAGCAGTGGACTAGCGGGAGAAGGGTCCTACAATGAGCAGTTCTTC

abundance: NA
d_gene: TRBD1
j_gene: TRBJ2-3
v_gene: TRBV6-5
CDR3aa: CASSYSGQGAEDTQYF
CDR3nt: TGTGCCAGCAGTTACTCTGGGCAGGGGGCTGAAGATACGCAGTATTTT

abundance: few
d_gene: NA
j_gene: TRBJ1-1
v_gene: TRBV28
CDR3aa: CASEAQGFTEAFF
CDR3nt: TGTGCCAGCGAGGCGCAGGGGTTCACTGAAGCTTTCTTT

abundance: NA
d_gene: TRBD2
j_gene: TRBJ2-1
v_gene: TRBV5-1
CDR3aa: CASSRTSGYNEQFF
CDR3nt: TGCGCCAGTAGCCGGACTAGCGGCTACAATGAGCAGTTCTTC

abundance: few
d_gene: NA
j_gene: TRBJ1-2
v_gene: TRBV2
CDR3aa: CASSEARVYGYTF
CDR3nt: TGTGCCAGCAGTGAAGCGCGGGTGTATGGCTACACCTTC

abundance: NA
d_gene: NA
j_gene: TRBJ1-4
v_gene: TRBV2
CDR3aa: CASRGSNEKLFF
CDR3nt: TGTGCCAGCCGAGGATCTAATGAAAAACTGTTTTTT

abundance: NA
d_gene: TRBD1
j_gene: TRBJ2-1
v_gene: TRBV5-1
CDR3aa: CASSSQYRGNFGNEQFF
CDR3nt: TGCGCCAGCAGCTCCCAATACAGGGGAAATTTTGGCAATGAGCAGTTCTTC

abundance: few
d_gene: TRBD1
j_gene: TRBJ1-4
v_gene: TRBV28
CDR3aa: CASSLLGQGREKLFF
CDR3nt: TGTGCCAGCAGCCTACTGGGACAGGGGAGAGAAAAACTGTTTTTT

abundance: NA
d_gene: TRBD2
j_gene: TRBJ2-7
v_gene: TRBV11-2
CDR3aa: CASSSLTSGRPYEQYF
CDR3nt: TGTGCCAGCAGCTCCCTGACTAGCGGGAGGCCCTACGAGCAGTACTTC

abundance: few
d_gene: NA
j_gene: TRBJ1-1
v_gene: TRBV29-1
CDR3aa: CSVEKAVNTEAFF
CDR3nt: TGCAGCGTTGAAAAGGCGGTGAACACTGAAGCTTTCTTT

abundance: NA
d_gene: NA
j_gene: TRBJ2-2
v_gene: TRBV5-1
CDR3aa: CASSLGSGAGTEELFF
CDR3nt: TGCGCCAGCAGCTTGGGGTCAGGCGCGGGCACCGAGGAGCTGTTTTTT

abundance: NA
d_gene: NA
j_gene: TRBJ1-1
v_gene: TRBV5-1
CDR3aa: CASSLDQGYTEAFF
CDR3nt: TGCGCCAGCAGCCTCGACCAGGGGTACACTGAAGCTTTCTTT

abundance: NA
d_gene: NA
j_gene: TRBJ1-2
v_gene: TRBV19
CDR3aa: CATRDGNYGYTF
CDR3nt: TGTGCCACCAGAGACGGGAACTATGGCTACACCTTC

abundance: NA
d_gene: TRBD1
j_gene: TRBJ1-2
v_gene: TRBV2
CDR3aa: CASSPPGQVYGYTF
CDR3nt: TGTGCCAGCAGCCCTCCCGGACAGGTCTATGGCTACACCTTC

abundance: NA
d_gene: NA
j_gene: TRBJ1-2
v_gene: TRBV5-1
CDR3aa: CASRVQTAALYGYTF
CDR3nt: TGCGCCAGCAGAGTTCAAACCGCGGCCCTTTATGGCTACACCTTC

abundance: NA
d_gene: NA
j_gene: TRBJ2-3
v_gene: TRBV6-6
CDR3aa: CASTGQGGFRDTQYF
CDR3nt: TGTGCCAGCACAGGACAGGGAGGGTTTAGGGATACGCAGTATTTT

abundance: NA
d_gene: NA
j_gene: TRBJ1-3
v_gene: TRBV7-2
CDR3aa: CASSLAVGQLTTGNTIYF
CDR3nt: TGTGCCAGCAGCTTAGCGGTGGGTCAGCTGACAACTGGAAACACCATATATTTT

abundance: NA
d_gene: NA
j_gene: TRBJ1-1
v_gene: TRBV7-2
CDR3aa: CASSLSPSEAFF
CDR3nt: TGTGCCAGCAGCTTATCCCCTTCTGAAGCTTTCTTT

abundance: NA
d_gene: TRBD2
j_gene: TRBJ2-7
v_gene: TRBV2
CDR3aa: CASRGIAGETYEQYF
CDR3nt: TGTGCCAGCAGAGGGATAGCGGGAGAAACCTACGAGCAGTACTTC

abundance: NA
d_gene: NA
j_gene: TRBJ2-3
v_gene: TRBV9
CDR3aa: CASSPNRQTATDTQYF
CDR3nt: TGTGCCAGCAGCCCCAACAGACAGACGGCGACAGATACGCAGTATTTT

abundance: NA
d_gene: TRBD2
j_gene: TRBJ2-7
v_gene: TRBV28
CDR3aa: CASSLGLAGDYEQYF
CDR3nt: TGTGCCAGCAGCCTTGGACTAGCGGGAGACTACGAGCAGTACTTC

abundance: NA
d_gene: TRBD1
j_gene: TRBJ1-3
v_gene: TRBV7-9
CDR3aa: CSSSLVQGASVGNTIYF
CDR3nt: TGTTCCAGCAGCTTAGTACAGGGGGCTTCGGTTGGAAACACCATATATTTT

abundance: few
d_gene: NA
j_gene: TRBJ2-4
v_gene: TRBV5-1
CDR3aa: CASSLVGNIQYF
CDR3nt: TGCGCCAGCAGCTTGGTCGGAAACATTCAGTACTTC

abundance: NA
d_gene: TRBD2
j_gene: TRBJ2-3
v_gene: TRBV7-3
CDR3aa: CASSLGLAGKSDTQYF
CDR3nt: TGTGCCAGCAGCTTGGGACTAGCGGGAAAGTCCGATACGCAGTATTTT

abundance: few
d_gene: NA
j_gene: TRBJ2-7
v_gene: TRBV5-1
CDR3aa: CASSLHGGGNYEQYF
CDR3nt: TGCGCCAGCAGCTTGCACGGGGGTGGGAACTACGAGCAGTACTTC

abundance: NA
d_gene: NA
j_gene: TRBJ1-5
v_gene: TRBV11-2
CDR3aa: CASSLGRSNQPQHF
CDR3nt: TGTGCCAGCAGCTTAGGGAGGAGCAATCAGCCCCAGCATTTT

abundance: NA
d_gene: TRBD2
j_gene: TRBJ2-1
v_gene: TRBV18
CDR3aa: CASSPLSGLAGDEQFF
CDR3nt: TGTGCCAGCTCACCATTATCAGGACTAGCGGGAGATGAGCAGTTCTTC

abundance: NA
d_gene: NA
j_gene: TRBJ2-5
v_gene: TRBV30
CDR3aa: CAWSVTIETQYF
CDR3nt: TGTGCCTGGAGTGTAACTATAGAGACCCAGTACTTC

abundance: NA
d_gene: NA
j_gene: TRBJ2-7
v_gene: TRBV15
CDR3aa: CATSRERGSVVNEQYF
CDR3nt: TGTGCCACCAGCAGAGAAAGGGGGTCGGTTGTGAACGAGCAGTACTTC

abundance: NA
d_gene: NA
j_gene: TRBJ2-1
v_gene: TRBV28
CDR3aa: CASRPPLAPEQFF
CDR3nt: TGTGCCAGCAGACCGCCGCTAGCCCCTGAGCAGTTCTTC

abundance: few
d_gene: NA
j_gene: TRBJ2-3
v_gene: TRBV5-1
CDR3aa: CASSPTTDPSTDTQYF
CDR3nt: TGCGCCAGCAGCCCAACGACAGACCCTAGCACAGATACGCAGTATTTT

abundance: NA
d_gene: NA
j_gene: TRBJ1-1
v_gene: TRBV5-1
CDR3aa: CASSLVPTAGTEAFF
CDR3nt: TGCGCCAGCAGCTTGGTTCCGACAGCCGGCACTGAAGCTTTCTTT

abundance: NA
d_gene: TRBD1
j_gene: TRBJ2-1
v_gene: TRBV5-1
CDR3aa: CASSPGRGFSYNEQFF
CDR3nt: TGCGCCAGCAGTCCAGGCAGGGGGTTCTCCTACAATGAGCAGTTCTTC

abundance: few
d_gene: NA
j_gene: TRBJ2-5
v_gene: TRBV5-4
CDR3aa: CASSTVDSTQETQYF
CDR3nt: TGTGCCAGCAGCACGGTTGACAGTACCCAAGAGACCCAGTACTTC

abundance: few
d_gene: NA
j_gene: TRBJ2-7
v_gene: TRBV14
CDR3aa: CASSQQGIGYEQYF
CDR3nt: TGTGCCAGCAGCCAACAGGGAATAGGCTACGAGCAGTACTTC

abundance: NA
d_gene: NA
j_gene: TRBJ2-3
v_gene: TRBV11-3
CDR3aa: CASSLYGSSDTQYF
CDR3nt: TGTGCCAGCAGCTTATACGGTTCTTCGGATACGCAGTATTTT

abundance: NA
d_gene: TRBD2
j_gene: TRBJ2-5
v_gene: TRBV27
CDR3aa: CASSLAQGLAGGEQYF
CDR3nt: TGTGCCAGCAGCCTGGCCCAGGGGCTAGCGGGAGGTGAGCAGTACTTC

abundance: NA
d_gene: TRBD2
j_gene: TRBJ2-1
v_gene: TRBV5-6
CDR3aa: CASSLPGLRGGYNEQFF
CDR3nt: TGTGCCAGCAGCCTACCGGGACTTCGCGGGGGCTACAATGAGCAGTTCTTC

abundance: NA
d_gene: TRBD1
j_gene: TRBJ1-2
v_gene: TRBV28
CDR3aa: CASSETGGYNYGYTF
CDR3nt: TGTGCCAGCAGTGAAACAGGGGGATATAACTATGGCTACACCTTC

abundance: NA
d_gene: NA
j_gene: TRBJ1-2
v_gene: TRBV5-4
CDR3aa: CASRPRGGGAANYGYTF
CDR3nt: TGTGCCAGCAGGCCGCGCGGTGGAGGGGCGGCTAACTATGGCTACACCTTC

abundance: NA
d_gene: NA
j_gene: TRBJ1-1
v_gene: TRBV10-2
CDR3aa: CASRRQAGTEAFF
CDR3nt: TGCGCCAGCAGAAGACAGGCGGGCACTGAAGCTTTCTTT

abundance: NA
d_gene: NA
j_gene: TRBJ1-2
v_gene: TRBV30
CDR3aa: CARDGGDYGYTF
CDR3nt: TGTGCCAGAGATGGGGGGGACTATGGCTACACCTTC

abundance: NA
d_gene: TRBD2
j_gene: TRBJ2-1
v_gene: TRBV27
CDR3aa: CASSLRLGLGWGEQFF
CDR3nt: TGTGCCAGCAGTTTAAGATTGGGACTAGGATGGGGTGAGCAGTTCTTC

abundance: once
d_gene: TRBD1
j_gene: TRBJ1-2
v_gene: TRBV19
CDR3aa: CASSVRQGSWGYTF
CDR3nt: TGTGCCAGTAGTGTGCGACAGGGGAGTTGGGGCTACACCTTC

abundance: NA
d_gene: NA
j_gene: TRBJ2-5
v_gene: TRBV6-6
CDR3aa: CASSSLGSQETQYF
CDR3nt: TGTGCCAGCAGTTCCCTTGGTAGCCAAGAGACCCAGTACTTC

abundance: NA
d_gene: NA
j_gene: TRBJ1-1
v_gene: TRBV9
CDR3aa: CASSVDLGAAWEAFF
CDR3nt: TGTGCCAGCAGCGTAGACCTGGGGGCTGCATGGGAAGCTTTCTTT

abundance: NA
d_gene: TRBD2
j_gene: TRBJ2-3
v_gene: TRBV25-1
CDR3aa: CASSSTPPGGTQYF
CDR3nt: TGTGCCAGCAGTTCGACCCCACCGGGAGGTACGCAGTATTTT

abundance: NA
d_gene: TRBD1
j_gene: TRBJ2-2
v_gene: TRBV28
CDR3aa: CASSLGQFVTGELFF
CDR3nt: TGTGCCAGCAGCCTGGGACAGTTTGTCACCGGGGAGCTGTTTTTT

abundance: NA
d_gene: NA
j_gene: TRBJ2-6
v_gene: TRBV4-1
CDR3aa: CASSQDDSGIPGANVLTF
CDR3nt: TGCGCCAGCAGCCAAGATGACAGTGGGATACCTGGGGCCAACGTCCTGACTTTC

abundance: NA
d_gene: NA
j_gene: TRBJ2-2
v_gene: TRBV29-1
CDR3aa: CSVLIKAGTGELFF
CDR3nt: TGCAGCGTGCTTATCAAGGCCGGGACCGGGGAGCTGTTTTTT

abundance: NA
d_gene: TRBD2
j_gene: TRBJ2-7
v_gene: TRBV11-1
CDR3aa: CASSPRLAASYEQYF
CDR3nt: TGTGCCAGCAGCCCTCGACTAGCTGCGTCCTACGAGCAGTACTTC

abundance: few
d_gene: NA
j_gene: TRBJ1-5
v_gene: TRBV6-1
CDR3aa: CASSDYWGGNQPQHF
CDR3nt: TGTGCCAGCAGTGATTACTGGGGCGGCAATCAGCCCCAGCATTTT

abundance: few
d_gene: TRBD1
j_gene: TRBJ2-5
v_gene: TRBV4-1
CDR3aa: CASSQDPGQVETQYF
CDR3nt: TGCGCCAGCAGCCAAGATCCCGGACAGGTGGAGACCCAGTACTTC

abundance: NA
d_gene: NA
j_gene: TRBJ2-3
v_gene: TRBV19
CDR3aa: CASSMNGPRGSTDTQYF
CDR3nt: TGTGCCAGTAGTATGAACGGCCCGAGAGGTAGCACAGATACGCAGTATTTT

abundance: few
d_gene: TRBD2
j_gene: TRBJ2-3
v_gene: TRBV9
CDR3aa: CASSVSGKTSDTQYF
CDR3nt: TGTGCCAGCAGCGTGAGCGGGAAAACGTCAGATACGCAGTATTTT

abundance: NA
d_gene: TRBD2
j_gene: TRBJ2-7
v_gene: TRBV5-1
CDR3aa: CASSLTTSGSIAEQYF
CDR3nt: TGCGCCAGCAGCTTAACTACTAGCGGGAGTATAGCCGAGCAGTACTTC

abundance: NA
d_gene: TRBD1
j_gene: TRBJ1-2
v_gene: TRBV2
CDR3aa: CASSVDRDYGYTF
CDR3nt: TGTGCCAGCAGTGTGGACAGGGACTATGGCTACACCTTC

abundance: NA
d_gene: NA
j_gene: TRBJ2-1
v_gene: TRBV27
CDR3aa: CASRGDSYNEQFF
CDR3nt: TGTGCATCAAGGGGTGATTCCTACAATGAGCAGTTCTTC

abundance: NA
d_gene: TRBD2
j_gene: TRBJ2-2
v_gene: TRBV7-3
CDR3aa: CASSASGFNTGELFF
CDR3nt: TGTGCCAGCAGCGCTAGCGGATTTAACACCGGGGAGCTGTTTTTT

abundance: NA
d_gene: NA
j_gene: TRBJ1-1
v_gene: TRBV2
CDR3aa: CASSTGVYTRAAFF
CDR3nt: TGTGCCAGCAGCACCGGGGTATACACTCGAGCCGCTTTCTTT